This is a list of T cell receptor beta chains from one sample in a study of CD8 T cells in ankylosing spondylitis. From the 5' RACE reads, TCRdb called clonotypes with MiXCR, one entry per CDR3 protein. This sample has 250,000 to 400,000 distinct CDR3 sequences, with around a tenth found just once. The sample taken for sequencing was blood, either unsorted or a sorted T cell fraction (not recorded which). The source of these receptors is a female donor with ankylosing spondylitis or in good health (not recorded which). The CDR3 runs from the conserved cysteine through the conserved F or W. Each record gives: clone size, D gene, J gene, V gene, CDR3 protein, CDR3 DNA. D genes are given only for firm matches. The size of a clone is reported for some rows only, either as once, few or many, or as a class for expanded clones.

clone_size: many; d_call: .; j_call: TRBJ2-2; v_call: TRBV10-2; cdr3_aa: CATSSGTPNTGELFF; cdr3_nt: TGCGCCACCTCCTCCGGGACACCTAACACCGGGGAGCTGTTTTTT
clone_size: few; d_call: TRBD2; j_call: TRBJ2-4; v_call: TRBV27; cdr3_aa: CASSSYSGPVKNIQYF; cdr3_nt: TGTGCCAGCAGTTCCTATAGCGGGCCGGTCAAAAACATTCAGTACTTC
clone_size: many; d_call: .; j_call: TRBJ1-3; v_call: TRBV19; cdr3_aa: CASMDLHPGNTIYF; cdr3_nt: TGTGCCAGTATGGACCTCCACCCTGGAAACACCATATATTTT
clone_size: many; d_call: TRBD2; j_call: TRBJ2-1; v_call: TRBV20-1; cdr3_aa: CSAQGLAGGSHNEQFF; cdr3_nt: TGCAGTGCTCAGGGACTAGCGGGAGGGAGCCACAATGAGCAGTTCTTC
clone_size: many; d_call: .; j_call: TRBJ1-6; v_call: TRBV6-2/TRBV6-3; cdr3_aa: CASTRQSGSPLHF; cdr3_nt: TGTGCCAGCACTCGCCAGTCGGGTTCACCCCTCCACTTT
clone_size: .; d_call: TRBD1; j_call: TRBJ2-7; v_call: TRBV12-3/TRBV12-4; cdr3_aa: CASSLLGQVLYEQYF; cdr3_nt: TGTGCCAGCAGTTTATTGGGACAGGTCCTCTACGAGCAGTACTTC
clone_size: many; d_call: TRBD2; j_call: TRBJ2-1; v_call: TRBV4-1; cdr3_aa: CASSQDLVGGAPNEQFF; cdr3_nt: TGCGCCAGCAGCCAAGATCTTGTCGGGGGGGCCCCCAATGAGCAGTTCTTC
clone_size: many; d_call: TRBD2; j_call: TRBJ2-7; v_call: TRBV5-1; cdr3_aa: CASSMLLAGSSYEQYF; cdr3_nt: TGCGCCAGCAGCATGCTACTAGCGGGGAGCTCCTACGAGCAGTACTTC
clone_size: few; d_call: .; j_call: TRBJ1-2; v_call: TRBV7-9; cdr3_aa: CASSLDSGRADGYTF; cdr3_nt: TGTGCCAGCAGCCTGGACAGTGGCCGGGCGGATGGCTACACCTTC
clone_size: many; d_call: .; j_call: TRBJ2-1; v_call: TRBV6-5; cdr3_aa: CASKGSGEQFF; cdr3_nt: TGTGCCAGCAAGGGTTCGGGCGAGCAGTTCTTC
clone_size: many; d_call: TRBD1; j_call: TRBJ1-3; v_call: TRBV6-1; cdr3_aa: CASSPGGTGSSGNTIYF; cdr3_nt: TGTGCCAGCAGTCCAGGGGGTACAGGGTCTTCTGGAAACACCATATATTTT
clone_size: .; d_call: .; j_call: TRBJ2-2; v_call: TRBV2; cdr3_aa: CASSVQGTGELFF; cdr3_nt: TGTGCCAGCAGTGTTCAGGGAACCGGGGAGCTGTTTTTT
clone_size: .; d_call: TRBD2; j_call: TRBJ2-5; v_call: TRBV6-5; cdr3_aa: CAIGLEQEAQYF; cdr3_nt: TGTGCCATCGGACTAGAGCAAGAGGCCCAGTACTTC
clone_size: many; d_call: .; j_call: TRBJ1-1; v_call: TRBV5-1; cdr3_aa: CASSLGRFEAFF; cdr3_nt: TGCGCCAGCAGCTTGGGACGTTTTGAAGCTTTCTTT
clone_size: many; d_call: TRBD2; j_call: TRBJ2-3; v_call: TRBV20-1; cdr3_aa: CSAERLAGVADTQYF; cdr3_nt: TGCAGTGCGGAACGACTAGCGGGGGTGGCAGATACGCAGTATTTT
clone_size: many; d_call: .; j_call: TRBJ1-5; v_call: TRBV12-3/TRBV12-4; cdr3_aa: CASRPDGAWSQPQHF; cdr3_nt: TGTGCCAGCAGGCCCGACGGCGCCTGGAGTCAGCCCCAGCATTTT
clone_size: many; d_call: .; j_call: TRBJ2-7; v_call: TRBV10-2; cdr3_aa: CASRTSYEQYF; cdr3_nt: TGCGCCAGCAGGACGAGTTACGAGCAGTACTTC
clone_size: few; d_call: TRBD1; j_call: TRBJ2-7; v_call: TRBV2; cdr3_aa: CASIGTGGRNEQYF; cdr3_nt: TGTGCCAGCATCGGGACAGGGGGCAGGAACGAGCAGTACTTC
clone_size: many; d_call: .; j_call: TRBJ1-5; v_call: TRBV12-3/TRBV12-4; cdr3_aa: CASRVGEGQPQHF; cdr3_nt: TGTGCCAGTCGGGTGGGGGAAGGACAGCCCCAGCATTTT
clone_size: .; d_call: TRBD2; j_call: TRBJ2-3; v_call: TRBV20-1; cdr3_aa: CSASKRGATDTQYF; cdr3_nt: TGCAGTGCTAGTAAGCGGGGGGCTACAGATACGCAGTATTTT
clone_size: many; d_call: TRBD1; j_call: TRBJ1-1; v_call: TRBV6-1; cdr3_aa: CASSIRRQGTEAFF; cdr3_nt: TGTGCCAGCAGCATCAGAAGACAGGGGACTGAAGCTTTCTTT
clone_size: many; d_call: TRBD1; j_call: TRBJ1-6; v_call: TRBV5-1; cdr3_aa: CASSIVQGASPLHF; cdr3_nt: TGCGCCAGCAGCATTGTACAGGGGGCATCACCCCTCCACTTT
clone_size: many; d_call: TRBD1; j_call: TRBJ1-4; v_call: TRBV12-3/TRBV12-4; cdr3_aa: CASSLYQGGEKLFF; cdr3_nt: TGTGCCAGCAGCCTGTACCAGGGGGGTGAAAAACTGTTTTTT
clone_size: many; d_call: .; j_call: TRBJ2-3; v_call: TRBV3-1; cdr3_aa: CASRDSGGHTDTQYF; cdr3_nt: TGTGCCAGCAGGGACTCGGGGGGCCACACAGATACGCAGTATTTT